Below are 30 T cell receptor beta chains sequenced from a single sample in a study of cytomegalovirus exposure and HLA in healthy donors. Researchers ran the PCR with 60 Vbeta and 13 Jbeta primers. Using immunoSEQ multiplex PCR, the repertoire was profiled, and TCRdb retains in-frame clones only, with some absent. The sample includes 150,000 to 190,000 clones, 82% of them seen just once. The sequenced material came from PBMCs. These receptors were collected from a woman aged 45-65 years in good health and CMV-seropositive.

This clone was detected only once. V gene TRBV5-1 combines with J gene TRBJ1-3; no definite D call. Looked up from germline, CDR1 is SGHRS and CDR2 is YFSETQ. The CDR3 sequence is 16 residues long. The V end was cut by 0 bases, the J end by 0 bases, with 10 bases between. The CDR3 DNA sequence: TGCGCCAGCAGCTTGGTCGCGGGGTTCTCTGGAAACACCATATATTTT. Protein sequence: CASSLVAGFSGNTIYF.

This clone is a singleton in its sample. The chain carries TRBV5-8 and TRBJ2-3; D is possibly TRBD1 (6 bases). The V end was cut by 4 bases, the J end by 3 bases, with 9 bases between. Germline V gene sequence: CDR1 SGHTS, CDR2 YDEGEE. This CDR3 spans 13 amino acids. The CDR3 loop is CASSLTGTDTQYF. The CDR3 DNA is TGTGCCAGCAGCCTGACAGGAACAGATACGCAGTATTTT.

The rearrangement links TRBV6-6 to TRBJ2-1, with D perhaps TRBD2 (5 bases). Germline assignment: CDR1 MNHNY and CDR2 SVGAGI (reference sequence). Trimming removed 5 bases at V and 4 bases at J, with 9 bases between. The CDR3 is 13 amino acids. CDR3 coding DNA: TGTGCCAGCAGTCCGACTATGTACAATGAGCAGTTCTTC. Residues: CASSPTMYNEQFF.

This clone came up once. V is TRBV6-1 and J is TRBJ1-4; D may be TRBD1 (6 bases). This CDR3 region has 15 residues. Trimming took off 5 bases at V and 7 bases at J, with 17 bases between the two ends. Germline V gene data show CDR1 as MNHNS and CDR2 as SASEGT. Here the CDR3 DNA reads TGTGCCAGCAGTATACCCAGGGGAGGGAGTGAAAAACTGTTTTTT. Protein product: CASSIPRGGSEKLFF.

This chain uses TRBV7-2 with TRBJ2-1; TRBD1 might be the D (6 bases). The V gene's germline CDR1 is SGHTA and CDR2 FQGNSA. V lost 4 bases, J lost 8 bases, and 12 bases lay in between. This CDR3 spans 13 amino acids. CDR3 loop: CASSSRAGDEQFF. CDR3 coding DNA: TGTGCCAGCAGCTCGCGGGCAGGGGATGAGCAGTTCTTC.

The rearrangement links TRBV27 to TRBJ1-5; D gene uncertain. Germline CDR1 is MNHEY and CDR2 is SMNVEV (reference sequence). CDR3 length: 13 amino acids. V lost 5 bases, J lost 8 bases, and 13 bases lay in between. The CDR3, as DNA: TGTGCCAGCAGTAGGTCGGCGAGGGAGCCCCAGCATTTT. Translation gives CASSRSAREPQHF.

About this clone: This sample also contains other DNA sequences that code for the same CDR3. The chain is built from TRBV13 and TRBJ2-2; D is unresolved. The V end was cut by 5 bases, the J end by 7 bases, with 8 bases between. Per germline, CDR1 PRHDT and CDR2 FYEKMQ (reference sequence). The length of the CDR3 is 12 residues. CDR3 sequence (DNA): TGTGCCAGCAGCCTACGGAGCGGGGAGCTGTTTTTT. This gives the protein CASSLRSGELFF.

The J gene is TRBJ2-2, the V gene TRBV7-3, with 8 bases fitting TRBD2. Germline CDR1 reads SGHTA; CDR2 reads FQGTGA. Unmatched junction bases numbered 7, after V lost 5 bases and J lost 2 bases. The CDR3 extends over 16 amino acids. CDR3 sequence (DNA): TGTGCCAGCAGCCCTCGACTAGCGCTTAACACCGGGGAGCTGTTTTTT. Protein product: CASSPRLALNTGELFF.

This chain uses TRBV6-5 with TRBJ2-5; TRBD1 aligns across 7 bases. The closer fit of TRBJ2-7 to the DNA end suggests the J call may be wrong. Germline loops: CDR1 MNHEY, CDR2 SVGAGI. CDR3 size: 14 residues. As DNA, the CDR3 is TGTGCCAGCAGTTACGCAGGGGGTGACTACGAGCAGTACTTC. This encodes CASSYAGGDYEQYF.

The gene calls are TRBV10-3 and TRBJ2-3; TRBD2 is a possible D gene (6 bases). Trimming stripped 10 bases from V and 2 bases from J, with 16 bases between. The CDR3 is 14 amino acids. CDR1 ENHRY and CDR2 SYGVKD come from the germline V gene. The CDR3 spells CATRKGGDTDTQYF. CDR3 nucleotides: TGTGCCACCCGCAAAGGAGGGGACACAGATACGCAGTATTTT.

The gene calls are TRBV6-5 and TRBJ2-7; 7 bases line up with TRBD1. Germline-derived CDR1 and CDR2 are MNHEY and SVGAGI. Trimming at V came to 8 bases and at J to 3 bases, leaving 10 bases not matched to a gene. The CDR3 runs to 14 residues. The CDR3 spells CASSTRDSLYEQYF. The DNA for the CDR3 is TGTGCCAGCTCTACGAGGGACAGCCTCTACGAGCAGTACTTC.

This clone was seen once. This chain connects TRBV19 to TRBJ1-5, with D maybe TRBD1 (6 bases). Germline CDR1 reads LNHDA; CDR2 reads SQIVND (reference sequence). V was clipped by 6 bases and J by 4 bases, with 13 bases between them. The CDR3 extends over 14 amino acids. The CDR3 DNA is TGTGCCAGTAGCCTGGTCCAGGGGAATCAGCCCCAGCATTTT. Its translation: CASSLVQGNQPQHF.

The chain links TRBV30 to TRBJ2-1, with D maybe TRBD1 (5 bases). Germline V gene data show CDR1 as GTSNPN and CDR2 as SVGIG (reference sequence). The CDR3 consists of 14 residues. V gave up 5 bases and J gave up 1 base, with 12 bases separating them. The CDR3 region is CAWGAIGSYNEQFF. CDR3 DNA sequence: TGTGCCTGGGGGGCAATTGGGTCCTACAATGAGCAGTTCTTC.

V is TRBV12-5 and J is TRBJ2-1, with 7 bases identical to TRBD2. V lost 4 bases to trimming and J lost 2 bases; unmatched junction nucleotides: 5. Germline CDR1 and CDR2: LGHNT and FRNRAP. The CDR3 runs 15 residues. The CDR3 region is CASGSPGGAYNEQFF. Written as DNA, the CDR3 is TGTGCTAGTGGTTCACCTGGGGGGGCCTACAATGAGCAGTTCTTC.

The chain combines TRBV5-6 with TRBJ1-6; D is possibly TRBD1 (5 bases). V was shortened by 5 bases and J by 16 bases, with 16 bases between the two germline ends. The germline CDR1 and CDR2 sequences are SGHDT and YYEEEE. The CDR3 consists of 12 residues. Written as DNA, the CDR3 is TGTGCCAGCAGTCCTGGGGGGACGGTACTCCACTTT. This gives the protein CASSPGGTVLHF.

This chain links TRBV30 with TRBJ1-5; the D is unclear. The CDR3 has 13 amino acids. V was shortened by 2 bases and J by 1 base, with 6 bases between the two germline ends. CDR1 and CDR2 from the germline V gene are GTSNPN and SVGIG (reference sequence). CDR3 DNA sequence: TGTGCCTGGAGTCTCTCCAGCAATCAGCCCCAGCATTTT. It encodes CAWSLSSNQPQHF. The full variable domain, completed using reference TRBV30 and TRBJ1-5, is SQTIHQWPATLVQPVGSPLSLECTVEGTSNPNLYWYRQAAGRGLQLLFYSVGIGQISSEVPQNLSASRPQDRQFILSSKKLLLSDSGFYLCAWSLSSNQPQHFGDGTRLSIL.

This clone was recorded a few times. V is TRBV13 and J is TRBJ1-1; possible D gene TRBD1, 6 bases. The V and J ends lost 4 bases and 8 bases respectively, with 14 bases between them. The CDR3 runs to 13 residues. The germline V gene has CDR1 PRHDT and CDR2 FYEKMQ (reference sequence). This CDR3 reads CASSSGGAREAFF. The CDR3 DNA sequence: TGTGCCAGCAGCTCCGGGGGGGCAAGGGAAGCTTTCTTT.

This sequence joins TRBV27 and TRBJ1-2; maybe TRBD1 (5 bases). The CDR3 totals 14 residues. The V end was cut by 6 bases, the J end by 2 bases, with 13 bases between. Germline assignment: CDR1 MNHEY and CDR2 SMNVEV (reference sequence). In DNA, the CDR3 is TGTGCCAGCAGGCGGGACTCACTGAACTATGGCTACACCTTC. It codes for CASRRDSLNYGYTF.

This rearrangement joins TRBV7-2 to TRBJ1-3; D is ambiguous. V shed 1 base and J shed 0 bases, with 13 bases lying between them. The CDR3 has 17 amino acids. Germline V gene lookup returns CDR1 SGHTA and CDR2 FQGNSA. CDR3 sequence (DNA): TGTGCCAGCAGCTTAGTCATTCCTGGGAGCTCTGGAAACACCATATATTTT. Translated: CASSLVIPGSSGNTIYF.

The V gene is TRBV2, the J gene TRBJ2-2; D perhaps matches TRBD2 (6 bases). CDR3 length equals 13 residues. Germline V gene sequence: CDR1 SNHLY, CDR2 FYNNEI. V shed 7 bases and J shed 6 bases, with 12 bases lying between them. The CDR3 sequence: CASTAGSAGELFF. CDR3 coding DNA: TGTGCCAGCACCGCGGGGAGCGCCGGGGAGCTGTTTTTT.

V gene TRBV19 combines with J gene TRBJ1-2; the D gene is possibly TRBD1 (6 bases). The germline V gene has CDR1 LNHDA and CDR2 SQIVND (reference sequence). The V end was cut by 2 bases, the J end by 8 bases, with 18 bases between. CDR3 length equals 15 residues. CDR3 in DNA: TGTGCCAGTAGTATACCCCGGGACACCCGATGGGGCTACACCTTC. Protein: CASSIPRDTRWGYTF.

Comment on this clone: Additional DNA sequences in this sample encode the identical CDR3. This chain links TRBV9 with TRBJ2-7; D is unclear. This CDR3 is built from 14 residues. Trimming left V 0 bases short and J 1 base short, with 8 bases between. Per germline, CDR1 SGDLS and CDR2 YYNGEE. CDR3 DNA sequence: TGTGCCAGCAGCGTAGGAGGCAGTTCCTACGAGCAGTACTTC. Its translation: CASSVGGSSYEQYF.

This chain links TRBV19 with TRBJ1-2; TRBD1 is a possible D gene (6 bases). Trimming removed 6 bases from V and 8 bases from J, with 19 bases in between. Germline CDR1 and CDR2: LNHDA and SQIVND (reference sequence). The CDR3 sequence is 14 residues long. The CDR3 reads CASSITQGTYGYTF. Written as DNA, the CDR3 is TGTGCCAGTAGCATAACTCAGGGGACGTACGGCTACACCTTC.

The V and J genes are TRBV2 and TRBJ2-1; TRBD2 matches at 9 bases. The germline V gene encodes CDR1 SNHLY and CDR2 FYNNEI. This CDR3 has 18 residues. With 7 bases clipped from V and 8 bases from J, the junction kept 21 bases outside the gene matches. CDR3 in DNA: TGTGCCAGCAATGGGTGGAGTAGCGGGGGACTCGGACTCGATGAGCAGTTCTTC. This encodes CASNGWSSGGLGLDEQFF. The full variable domain, with the rest looked up from reference TRBV2 and TRBJ2-1, is EPEVTQTPSHQVTQMGQEVILRCVPISNHLYFYWYRQILGQKVEFLVSFYNNEISEKSEIFDDQFSVERPDGSNFTLKIRSTKLEDSAMYFCASNGWSSGGLGLDEQFFGPGTRLTVL.

This clone was seen only once. The chain recombines TRBV7-9 with TRBJ2-3; TRBD2 aligns across 11 bases. J was trimmed by 4 bases and V by 0 bases; bases with no gene match: 6. Germline V lookup: CDR1 SEHNR, CDR2 FQNEAQ (reference sequence). CDR3 length equals 17 residues. The CDR3 nucleotides are TGTGCCAGCAGCTTAGCTGACCTAGCGGGGGGAGCAGATACGCAGTATTTT. Amino acid sequence: CASSLADLAGGADTQYF.

V and J are TRBV5-1 and TRBJ1-1, with D perhaps matching TRBD1 (6 bases). The CDR3 is 16 amino acids. CDR1 SGHRS and CDR2 YFSETQ come from the germline V gene. Deletions cut 3 bases from V and 1 base from J, with 16 bases between. CDR3 nucleotides: TGCGCCAGCAGCTCGAACAGGGTTTCGGGGAACACTGAAGCTTTCTTT. This translates into CASSSNRVSGNTEAFF.

The rearrangement links TRBV7-8 to TRBJ2-1; 11 bases match TRBD2. The CDR3 sequence is 15 residues long. Trimming cost V 3 bases and J 8 bases; bases outside gene matches: 6. Germline V lookup: CDR1 SGHVS, CDR2 FQNEAQ. CDR3 sequence reads: CASSLGLAVIDEQFF. In nucleotides, the CDR3 is TGTGCCAGCAGCTTGGGACTAGCGGTCATTGATGAGCAGTTCTTC.

The chain is built from TRBV10-3 and TRBJ1-6; maybe TRBD1 (5 bases). The CDR3 length is 17 residues. The germline CDR1 and CDR2 sequences are ENHRY and SYGVKD. The V and J ends lost 0 bases and 0 bases respectively, with 9 bases between them. CDR3 residues: CAISESGGYSYNSPLHF. In nucleotides, the CDR3 is TGTGCCATCAGTGAGTCCGGGGGGTACTCCTATAATTCACCCCTCCACTTT.

This clone has more than one count but fewer than ten. V usage is TRBV10-3 and J usage is TRBJ2-7; D possibly corresponds to TRBD2 (5 bases). This CDR3 contains 16 residues. Per germline, CDR1 ENHRY and CDR2 SYGVKD. Trimming took 0 bases from V and 5 from J, leaving 17 bases between them. The CDR3 bases are TGTGCCATCAGTGAGTCCTCCACAAGAGGGCGCCACGAGCAGTACTTC. As protein: CAISESSTRGRHEQYF.

The rearrangement uses TRBV7-2 and TRBJ1-1, with TRBD1 matching over 8 bases. V lost 2 bases and J lost 4; bases outside the gene matches: 6. Germline values: CDR1 SGHTA, CDR2 FQGNSA. The CDR3 runs 15 residues. The CDR3 spells CASSLKRTGITEAFF. The CDR3 nucleotides read TGTGCCAGCAGCTTAAAGCGGACAGGGATCACTGAAGCTTTCTTT. The variable domain in full, completed from reference TRBV7-2 and TRBJ1-1, reads GAGVSQSPSNKVTEKGKDVELRCDPISGHTALYWYRQSLGQGLEFLIYFQGNSAPDKSGLPSDRFSAERTGGSVSTLTIQRTQQEDSAVYLCASSLKRTGITEAFFGQGTRLTVV.